The subject of this entry is one TCR beta chain. The entry originates in a study of blood T cell repertoires in COVID-19. Study information: Spain, Italy and the United States supplied samples that represented acute and convalescent COVID-19.

The assay was immunoSEQ multiplex PCR, and TCRdb's table has in-frame clones only and misses some. The repertoire holds about 150,000 clones, with 80% to 90% as singletons. V lost 3 bases and J lost 10, with 13 bases in between. Germline CDR1 is SGHVS and CDR2 is FNYEAQ. CDR3 length: 13 residues. This chain joins TRBV7-6 and TRBJ2-1; TRBD2 might be the D (6 bases). This receptor was obtained from a man between 65 and 85 years old with acute or convalescent COVID-19. Input material: peripheral blood. This CDR3 reads CASSFGLTNEQFF. Here the CDR3 DNA reads TGTGCCAGCAGCTTCGGACTAACCAACGAGCAGTTCTTC.